The 8 T cell receptor beta chains listed next were all sequenced from one sample in a study of cytomegalovirus exposure and HLA in healthy donors (dated by TCRdb to the late 2010s). The library relied on the immunoSEQ multiplex PCR assay. The clones in this table, taken by TCRdb from immuneACCESS, are in-frame only. Not every clone is retained; where verified, under half of the shortfall comes from an unresolved V gene, and the cause of the rest is unknown. The sample table contains 120,000 or so clones; only one count was recorded for 70% to 90% of them. Approximately 2% of the sample comes from the top ten. The sequenced sample consisted of PBMCs. Every receptor here comes from a woman aged 18-29 years in good health and CMV-seronegative.

The rearrangement uses TRBV7-6 and TRBJ2-7, with D perhaps matching TRBD2 (6 bases). This CDR3 is built from 16 residues. V lost 4 bases to trimming and J lost 0 bases, with 16 bases between them. Germline CDR1 SGHVS, CDR2 FNYEAQ. This chain's CDR3 is CASSYPPVGGSYEQYF. The CDR3 DNA is TGTGCCAGCAGCTACCCTCCAGTCGGGGGCTCCTACGAGCAGTACTTC.

V usage is TRBV6-5 and J usage is TRBJ2-2; D is ambiguous. With 8 bases removed from V and 4 bases from J, the gap between germline ends came to 14 bases. CDR1 MNHEY and CDR2 SVGAGI come from the germline V gene. The CDR3 sequence is 14 residues long. CDR3: CASGPLPVTGELFF. DNA for the CDR3: TGTGCCAGCGGGCCACTTCCCGTCACCGGGGAGCTGTTTTTT.

This rearrangement joins TRBV6-1 to TRBJ2-7; D not certain. This CDR3 is 13 amino acids long. Trimming stripped 2 bases from V and 2 bases from J, with 7 bases between. Germline V CDR1 and CDR2: MNHNS, SASEGT. The CDR3 sequence: CASSEWAAYEQYF. As DNA, the CDR3 is TGTGCCAGCAGTGAATGGGCAGCCTACGAGCAGTACTTC.

The rearrangement links TRBV4-1 to TRBJ2-4; D might be TRBD1 (6 bases). The V end was cut by 4 bases, the J end by 4 bases, with 26 bases between. The CDR3 length is 19 residues. Germline-derived CDR1 and CDR2 are MGHRA and YSYEKL. The DNA of the CDR3 is TGCGCCAGCAGCCCCTACCGGACGTACGGGTGGGGGCGGAAAAACATTCAGTACTTC. Translation: CASSPYRTYGWGRKNIQYF.

The CDR3 DNA sequence: TGCGCCAGCAGCGCCGGGACTAGAGTAGGGGAGACCCAGTACTTC. Protein: CASSAGTRVGETQYF. The V call is TRBV5-1, the J call TRBJ2-5, with TRBD2 identical over 8 bases. CDR1 and CDR2 from the germline V gene are SGHRS and YFSETQ. The V segment lost 4 bases and the J segment 5 bases; nucleotides outside the gene matches: 10. The CDR3 totals 15 residues. The whole variable domain, remainder taken from reference TRBV5-1 and TRBJ2-5, is KAGVTQTPRYLIKTRGQQVTLSCSPISGHRSVSWYQQTPGQGLQFLFEYFSETQRNKGNFPGRFSGRQFSNSRSEMNVSTLELGDSALYLCASSAGTRVGETQYFGPGTRLLVL.

This clone was picked up one time. The gene calls are TRBV6-6 and TRBJ1-2; perhaps TRBD1 as D (6 bases). Germline lookup yields CDR1 MNHNY and CDR2 SVGAGI (reference sequence). The CDR3 extends over 13 amino acids. V dropped 3 bases and J dropped 5 bases, with 10 bases sitting between them. This CDR3 reads CASSYEGGYGYTF. The CDR3 DNA reads TGTGCCAGCAGTTATGAAGGGGGATATGGCTACACCTTC.

The V call is TRBV6-1, the J call TRBJ1-1; TRBD1 agrees at 7 bases. From germline, CDR1 is MNHNS and CDR2 SASEGT. Unmatched junction bases numbered 6, after V lost 7 bases and J lost 1 base. The CDR3 has 14 amino acids. The CDR3 DNA sequence: TGTGCCAGCACCAGACAGGGAACGAACACTGAAGCTTTCTTT. Translating it yields CASTRQGTNTEAFF.

The chain is built from TRBV5-6 and TRBJ1-1; 11 bases line up with TRBD1. CDR3 size: 14 residues. V lost 5 bases and J lost 6; bases outside the gene matches: 6. Looked up from germline, CDR1 is SGHDT and CDR2 is YYEEEE. For the CDR3, the DNA is TGTGCCAGCAGTGCGGGACAGGGGGTACCTGAAGCTTTCTTT. It encodes CASSAGQGVPEAFF.